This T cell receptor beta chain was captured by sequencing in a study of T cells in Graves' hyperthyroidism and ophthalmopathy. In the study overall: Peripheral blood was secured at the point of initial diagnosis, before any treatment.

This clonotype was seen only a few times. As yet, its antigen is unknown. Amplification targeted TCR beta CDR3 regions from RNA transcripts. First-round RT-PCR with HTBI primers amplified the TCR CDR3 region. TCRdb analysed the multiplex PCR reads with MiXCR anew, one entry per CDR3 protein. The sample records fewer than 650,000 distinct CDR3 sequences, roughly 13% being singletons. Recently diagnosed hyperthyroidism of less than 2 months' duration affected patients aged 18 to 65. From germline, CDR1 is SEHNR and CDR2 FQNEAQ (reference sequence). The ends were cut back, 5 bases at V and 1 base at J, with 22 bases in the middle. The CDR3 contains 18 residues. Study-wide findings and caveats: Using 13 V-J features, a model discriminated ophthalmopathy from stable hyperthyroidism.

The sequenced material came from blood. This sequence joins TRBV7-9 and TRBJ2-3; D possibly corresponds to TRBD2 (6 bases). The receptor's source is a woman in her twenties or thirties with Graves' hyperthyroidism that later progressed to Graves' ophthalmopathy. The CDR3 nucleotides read TGTGCCAGCAGCCCCAGTTTAGGCGGGACCGACGGCACAGATACGCAGTATTTT. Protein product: CASSPSLGGTDGTDTQYF.